The 18 T cell receptor beta chains in this list originate from one sample, sequenced in a study of T cells after yellow fever vaccination. A single record per CDR3 protein comes from TCRdb applying MiXCR to the 5' RACE reads. The sample has roughly 160,000 distinct CDR3 sequences, around 7% seen once; the top ten hold more than 2.5%. Sequences were derived from CD4+ T cells sorted from PBMCs, sampled about 5 days after the first yellow fever vaccination. Receptors were obtained from a man aged 18-30 years who received the YFV17D yellow fever vaccine.

This clonotype occurred a few times. The chain has TRBV30 and TRBJ2-5; D unclear. Trimming removed 3 bases from V and 3 bases from J, with 8 bases in between. The CDR3 is 12 residues long. Germline V gene sequence: CDR1 GTSNPN, CDR2 SVGIG (reference sequence). The CDR3 nucleotides read TGTGCCTGGAGCATCCAGAAAGAGACCCAGTACTTC. This codes for CAWSIQKETQYF.

At least ten counts were recorded for this clonotype. The CDR3 coding sequence is TGTGCCACCAGCCTTGGACTAGCGGGGGACCTCCAGTATTTT. Its protein product is CATSLGLAGDLQYF. The V call is TRBV24-1, the J call TRBJ2-3, with 13 bases aligning to TRBD2. The CDR3 is made up of 14 amino acids. The V segment lost 7 bases and the J segment 12 bases; nucleotides outside the gene matches: 9. Germline V CDR1 and CDR2: KGHDR, SFDVKD.

This clonotype has at least ten counts. The chain is built from TRBV24-1 and TRBJ2-7; no clear D gene. The germline CDR1 and CDR2 sequences are KGHDR and SFDVKD. Trimming pared 5 bases from V and 3 bases from J, leaving 10 bases between. The CDR3 runs 13 residues. The DNA for the CDR3 is TGTGCCACCAGTGTGTCAGGCCGCTACGAGCAGTACGTC. Encoded protein: CATSVSGRYEQYV.

This clonotype turned up a few times. This chain joins TRBV3-1 and TRBJ2-1, with 9 positions matching TRBD2. Losses at the gene ends were 0 bases for V and 9 bases for J; bases not matched to a gene: 6. The CDR3 has 15 amino acids. Per germline, CDR1 LGHDT and CDR2 YNNKEL (reference sequence). DNA for the CDR3: TGTGCCAGCAGCCAAGAGCCTAGCGGGGCTTCTGAGCAGTTCTTC. Translated: CASSQEPSGASEQFF.

Details on this clonotype: A much larger clonotype is one base distant, so this may be a read error. The V call is TRBV6-1, the J call TRBJ1-5, with D perhaps matching TRBD1 (5 bases). Trimming shortened V by 1 base and J by 10 bases, and 17 bases separated the two germline ends. The CDR3 has 15 residues. From germline, CDR1 is MNHNS and CDR2 SASEGT. Here the CDR3 reads CASSEGQGGVNPQHF. The CDR3 DNA follows: TGTGCCAGCAGTGAAGGGCAGGGAGGGGTGAACCCCCAGCATTTT.

The DNA for the CDR3 is TGTGCCAGCAGCTTTACGGGACAGGGACGTGGCTACACCTTC. It is translated as CASSFTGQGRGYTF. The chain employs TRBV7-9 and TRBJ1-2, with 9 nucleotides matching TRBD1. Germline trimming cut 3 bases from V and 7 bases from J; bases unmatched to any gene: 6. Germline CDR1 and CDR2: SEHNR and FQNEAQ (reference sequence). CDR3 length: 14 residues.

This clonotype was counted ten times or more. The V and J genes are TRBV6-2 or TRBV6-3 and TRBJ2-7; no clear D gene. Germline lookup yields CDR1 MNHEY and CDR2 SVGEGT. The CDR3 runs 13 residues. V dropped 4 bases and J dropped 2 bases, with 9 bases sitting between them. CDR3 protein: CASSSPITYEQYV. The CDR3 DNA reads TGTGCCAGCAGTTCTCCTATCACCTACGAGCAGTACGTC.

At least ten counts were recorded for this clonotype. The chain has TRBV7-9 and TRBJ2-3; possibly TRBD2 for D (5 bases). The germline CDR1 and CDR2 sequences are SEHNR and FQNEAQ (reference sequence). This CDR3 is 15 amino acids long. Trimming took 2 bases from V and 0 from J, leaving 9 bases between them. The CDR3 is CASSLTGSSTDTQYF. The CDR3 bases are TGTGCCAGCAGCTTAACGGGATCTAGCACAGATACGCAGTATTTT.

This clonotype has just a few counts. V and J are TRBV7-9 and TRBJ1-3, with TRBD1 matching over 8 bases. V lost 5 bases to trimming and J lost 4 bases; unmatched junction nucleotides: 7. CDR1 is SEHNR and CDR2 is FQNEAQ in the germline V gene (reference sequence). This CDR3 has 15 residues. The CDR3 sequence is CASSPQGAQGNTIYF. CDR3 nucleotide sequence: TGTGCCAGCAGCCCGCAGGGGGCGCAAGGAAACACCATATATTTT.

The J gene is TRBJ1-5, the V gene TRBV7-2; no reliable D call. Trimming pared 4 bases from V and 7 bases from J, leaving 11 bases between. Germline V gene data show CDR1 as SGHTA and CDR2 as FQGNSA. The CDR3 covers 13 residues. CDR3 bases: TGTGCCAGCAGCTACGCTTATTCCCAGCCCCAGCATTTT. Translating gives CASSYAYSQPQHF.

This clonotype was recorded many times. The chain carries TRBV4-1 and TRBJ1-1, with D possibly matching TRBD1 (6 bases). V shed 4 bases and J shed 4 bases, with 13 bases lying between them. This CDR3 comprises 14 residues. From germline, CDR1 is MGHRA and CDR2 YSYEKL. Here the CDR3 DNA reads TGCGCCAGCAGCCCCTCCTTCAGGGGCACTGAAGCTTTCTTT. This sequence encodes CASSPSFRGTEAFF.

Ten or more counts support this clonotype. The CDR3 sequence: CASSVLDGGGETQYF. The CDR3 DNA reads TGTGCCAGCAGTGTCCTTGACGGGGGGGGAGAGACCCAGTACTTC. The V and J genes are TRBV6-1 and TRBJ2-5, with 8 bases fitting TRBD2. The J segment lost 4 bases and the V segment lost 4 bases, leaving 8 bases of the junction unmatched. CDR1 and CDR2 (germline): MNHNS, SASEGT. The CDR3 has 15 residues.

The table lists this clonotype with many counts. The rearrangement uses TRBV3-1 and TRBJ1-6; D unresolved. CDR3 length equals 15 residues. Germline CDR1 and CDR2: LGHDT and YNNKEL (reference sequence). V dropped 2 bases and J dropped 10 bases, with 15 bases sitting between them. The CDR3 spells CASSQNEGGGSPLHF. CDR3 nucleotides: TGTGCCAGCAGCCAAAACGAAGGAGGAGGCTCACCCCTCCACTTT.

This clonotype showed up just a few times. The chain employs TRBV3-1 and TRBJ1-1; D might be TRBD1 (5 bases). Germline V gene data show CDR1 as LGHDT and CDR2 as YNNKEL (reference sequence). V dropped 3 bases and J dropped 6 bases, with 11 bases sitting between them. This CDR3 is built from 13 residues. CDR3 amino acids: CASSHLGVPEAFF. The DNA of the CDR3 is TGTGCCAGCAGCCACTTGGGGGTCCCTGAAGCTTTCTTT.

This clonotype was recorded many times. V and J are TRBV29-1 and TRBJ1-1, with D tentatively TRBD1 (5 bases). Germline V gene lookup returns CDR1 SQVTM and CDR2 ANQGSEA. V gave up 4 bases and J gave up 0 bases, with 6 bases separating them. The CDR3 runs 12 residues. The CDR3 protein is CSVGGMNTEAFF. The CDR3 coding sequence is TGCAGCGTTGGGGGGATGAACACTGAAGCTTTCTTT.

Ten or more counts support this clonotype. V is TRBV5-1 and J is TRBJ2-3, with 9 bases identical to TRBD2. The trim removed 5 bases at V and 7 bases at J, leaving 17 bases unmatched. The V gene's germline CDR1 is SGHRS and CDR2 YFSETQ. The CDR3 has 17 residues. CDR3 residues: CASRVRLRTSAGNTQYF. CDR3 coding DNA: TGCGCCAGCAGGGTGAGGTTGAGGACTAGCGCAGGAAATACGCAGTATTTT.

The rearrangement links TRBV7-2 to TRBJ2-7; D is unresolved. The CDR3 is made up of 14 amino acids. V was trimmed by 0 bases and J by 3 bases, leaving 9 bases between them. Germline CDR1 reads SGHTA; CDR2 reads FQGNSA. The CDR3 reads CASSLAIANYEQYF. In DNA form, the CDR3 reads TGTGCCAGCAGCTTAGCGATCGCCAACTACGAGCAGTACTTC.

This clonotype showed up just a few times. The CDR3 loop is CASSPQGGGSNQPQHF. CDR3 DNA sequence: TGTGCCAGCAGCCCTCAGGGGGGTGGAAGCAATCAGCCCCAGCATTTT. The gene calls are TRBV7-9 and TRBJ1-5; 7 nucleotides line up with TRBD1. J lost 1 base, V lost 5 bases, and 8 bases had no gene match. Germline-derived CDR1 and CDR2 are SEHNR and FQNEAQ (reference sequence). CDR3 length: 16 amino acids.